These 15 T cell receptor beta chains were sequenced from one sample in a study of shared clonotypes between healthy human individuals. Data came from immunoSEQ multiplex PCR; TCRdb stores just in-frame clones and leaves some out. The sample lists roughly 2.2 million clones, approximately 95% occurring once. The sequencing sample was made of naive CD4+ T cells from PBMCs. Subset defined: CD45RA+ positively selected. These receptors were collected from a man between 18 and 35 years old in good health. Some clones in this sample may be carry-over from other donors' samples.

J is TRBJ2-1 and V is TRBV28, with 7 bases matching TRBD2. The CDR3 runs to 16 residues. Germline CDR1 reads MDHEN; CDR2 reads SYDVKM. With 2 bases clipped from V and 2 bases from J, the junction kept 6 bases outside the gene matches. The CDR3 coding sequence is TGTGCCAGCAGTTTAGAACTAGCGAATACCTACAATGAGCAGTTCTTC. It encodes CASSLELANTYNEQFF.

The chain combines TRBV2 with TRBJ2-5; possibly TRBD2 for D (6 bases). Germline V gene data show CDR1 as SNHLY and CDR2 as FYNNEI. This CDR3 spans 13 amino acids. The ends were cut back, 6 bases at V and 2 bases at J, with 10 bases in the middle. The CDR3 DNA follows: TGTGCCAGCAGGGGGACTTTTCAAGAGACCCAGTACTTC. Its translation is CASRGTFQETQYF.

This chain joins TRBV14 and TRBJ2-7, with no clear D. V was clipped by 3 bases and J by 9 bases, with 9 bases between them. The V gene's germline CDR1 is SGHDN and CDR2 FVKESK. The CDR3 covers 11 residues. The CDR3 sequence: CASSQTLRQYF. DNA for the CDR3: TGTGCCAGCAGCCAGACTCTGCGGCAGTACTTC. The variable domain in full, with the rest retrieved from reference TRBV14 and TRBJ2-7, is EAGVTQFPSHSVIEKGQTVTLRCDPISGHDNLYWYRRVMGKEIKFLLHFVKESKQDESGMPNNRFLAERTGGTYSTLKVQPAELEDSGVYFCASSQTLRQYFGPGTRLTVT.

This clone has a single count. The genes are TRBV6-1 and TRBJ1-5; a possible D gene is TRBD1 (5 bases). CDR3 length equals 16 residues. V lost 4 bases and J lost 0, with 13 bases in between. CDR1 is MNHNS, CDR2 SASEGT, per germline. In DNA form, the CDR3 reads TGTGCCAGCAGTGGGGGGACGGCCTATAGCAATCAGCCCCAGCATTTT. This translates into CASSGGTAYSNQPQHF.

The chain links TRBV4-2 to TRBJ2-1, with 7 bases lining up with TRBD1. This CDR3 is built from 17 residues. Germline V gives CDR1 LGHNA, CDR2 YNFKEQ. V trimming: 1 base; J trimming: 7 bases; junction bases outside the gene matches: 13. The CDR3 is CASSQVLQGSPRNEQFF. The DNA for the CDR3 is TGTGCCAGCAGCCAAGTCCTACAGGGGTCCCCTAGGAATGAGCAGTTCTTC.

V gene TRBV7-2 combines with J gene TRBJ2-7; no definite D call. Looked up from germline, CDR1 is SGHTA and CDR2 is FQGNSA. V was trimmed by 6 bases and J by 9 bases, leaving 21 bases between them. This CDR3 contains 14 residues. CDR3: CASSPRPHASGQYF. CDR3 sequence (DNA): TGTGCCAGCAGTCCCAGACCCCATGCCAGTGGGCAGTACTTC.

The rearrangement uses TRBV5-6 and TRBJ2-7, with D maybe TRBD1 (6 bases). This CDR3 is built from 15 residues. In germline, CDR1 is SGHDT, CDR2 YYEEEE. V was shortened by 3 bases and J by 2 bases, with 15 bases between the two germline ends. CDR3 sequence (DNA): TGTGCCAGCAGCTACAGGGTTGGGGAGCCCTACGAGCAGTACTTC. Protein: CASSYRVGEPYEQYF.

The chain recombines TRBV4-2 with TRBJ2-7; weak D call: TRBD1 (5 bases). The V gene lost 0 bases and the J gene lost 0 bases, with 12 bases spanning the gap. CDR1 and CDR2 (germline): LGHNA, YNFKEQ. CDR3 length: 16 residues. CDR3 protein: CASSQDGAYLSYEQYF. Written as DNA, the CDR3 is TGTGCCAGCAGCCAAGATGGGGCCTACCTCTCCTACGAGCAGTACTTC.

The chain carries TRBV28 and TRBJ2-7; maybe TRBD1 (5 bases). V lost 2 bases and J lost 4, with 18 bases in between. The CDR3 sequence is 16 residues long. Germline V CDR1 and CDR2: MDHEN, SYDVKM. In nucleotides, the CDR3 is TGTGCCAGCAGTTTAAACGGCGTCCAGGGAACTTACGAGCAGTACTTC. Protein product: CASSLNGVQGTYEQYF.

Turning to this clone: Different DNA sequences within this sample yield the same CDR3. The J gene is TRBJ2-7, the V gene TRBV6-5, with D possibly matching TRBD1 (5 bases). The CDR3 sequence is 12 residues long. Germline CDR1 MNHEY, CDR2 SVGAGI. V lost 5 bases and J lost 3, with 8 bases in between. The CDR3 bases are TGTGCCAGCAGTGGGCAGGGCTACGAGCAGTACTTC. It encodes CASSGQGYEQYF.

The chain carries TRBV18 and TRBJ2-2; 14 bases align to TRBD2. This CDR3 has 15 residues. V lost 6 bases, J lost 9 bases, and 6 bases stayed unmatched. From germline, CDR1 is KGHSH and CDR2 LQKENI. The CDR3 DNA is TGTGCCAGCTCCCCGGGACTAGCGGGAGAGAGGGAGCTGTTTTTT. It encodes CASSPGLAGERELFF.

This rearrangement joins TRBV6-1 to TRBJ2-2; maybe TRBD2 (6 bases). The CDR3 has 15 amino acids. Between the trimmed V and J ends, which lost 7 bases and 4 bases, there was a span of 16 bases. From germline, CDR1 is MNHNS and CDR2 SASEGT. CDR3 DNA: TGTGCCAGCACCCTGGAGGGGCAGGGCACCGGGGAGCTGTTTTTT. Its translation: CASTLEGQGTGELFF.

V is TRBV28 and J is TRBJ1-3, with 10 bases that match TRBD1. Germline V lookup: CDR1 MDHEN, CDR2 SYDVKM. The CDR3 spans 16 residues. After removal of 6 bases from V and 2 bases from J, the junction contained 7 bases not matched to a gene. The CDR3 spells CASRRWDRGTGNTIYF. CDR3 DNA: TGTGCCAGCAGACGATGGGACAGGGGAACTGGAAACACCATATATTTT.

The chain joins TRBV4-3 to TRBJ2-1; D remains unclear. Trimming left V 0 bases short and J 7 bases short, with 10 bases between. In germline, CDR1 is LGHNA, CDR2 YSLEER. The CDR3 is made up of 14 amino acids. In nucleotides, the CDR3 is TGCGCCAGCAGCCAAGAGAGATACTCGAATGAGCAGTTCTTC. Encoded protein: CASSQERYSNEQFF.

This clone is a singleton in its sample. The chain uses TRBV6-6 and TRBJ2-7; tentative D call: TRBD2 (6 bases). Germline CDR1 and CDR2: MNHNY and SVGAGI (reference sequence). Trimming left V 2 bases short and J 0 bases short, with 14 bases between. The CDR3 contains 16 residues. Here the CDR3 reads CASSYERLGVSYEQYF. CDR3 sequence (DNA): TGTGCCAGCAGTTACGAAAGACTAGGGGTCTCCTACGAGCAGTACTTC.